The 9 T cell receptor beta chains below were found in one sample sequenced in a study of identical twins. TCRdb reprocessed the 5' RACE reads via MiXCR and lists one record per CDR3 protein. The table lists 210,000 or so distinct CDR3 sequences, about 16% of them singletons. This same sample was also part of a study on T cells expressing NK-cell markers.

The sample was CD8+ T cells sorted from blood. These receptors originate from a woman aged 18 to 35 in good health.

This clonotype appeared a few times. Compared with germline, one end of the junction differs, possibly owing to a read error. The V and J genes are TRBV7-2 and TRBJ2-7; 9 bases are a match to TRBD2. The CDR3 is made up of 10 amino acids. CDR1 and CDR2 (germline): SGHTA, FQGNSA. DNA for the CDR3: TGTGCCAGCAGCCCCGGACTAGCGTGCTTC. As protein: CASSPGLACF.

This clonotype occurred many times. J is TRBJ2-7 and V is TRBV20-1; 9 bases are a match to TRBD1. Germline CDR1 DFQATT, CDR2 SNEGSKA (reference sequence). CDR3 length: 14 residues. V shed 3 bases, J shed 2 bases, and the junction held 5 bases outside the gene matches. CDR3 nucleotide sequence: TGCAGTGCTAGGGGGGACAGGGTAGCCTACGAGCAGTACTTC. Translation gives CSARGDRVAYEQYF.

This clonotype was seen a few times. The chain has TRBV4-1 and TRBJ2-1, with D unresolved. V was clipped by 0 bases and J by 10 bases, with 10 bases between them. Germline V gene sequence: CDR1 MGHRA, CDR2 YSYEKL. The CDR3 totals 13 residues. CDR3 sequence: CASSQDNVAEQFF. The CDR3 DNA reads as TGCGCCAGCAGCCAAGATAACGTGGCGGAGCAGTTCTTC.

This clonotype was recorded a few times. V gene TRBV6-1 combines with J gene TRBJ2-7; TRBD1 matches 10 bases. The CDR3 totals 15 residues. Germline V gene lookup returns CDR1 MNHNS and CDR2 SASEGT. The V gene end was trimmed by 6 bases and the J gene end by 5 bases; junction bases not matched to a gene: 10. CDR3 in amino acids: CASRDRGVEEHEQYF. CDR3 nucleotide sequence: TGTGCCAGCAGGGACAGGGGGGTCGAGGAGCACGAGCAGTACTTC.

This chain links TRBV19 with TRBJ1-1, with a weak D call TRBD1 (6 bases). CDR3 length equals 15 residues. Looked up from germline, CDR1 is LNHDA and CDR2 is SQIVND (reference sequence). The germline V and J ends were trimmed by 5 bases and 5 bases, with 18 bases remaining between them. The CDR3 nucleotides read TGTGCCAGTAGTCCCCGGACAGTAATAGGGACTGAAGCTTTCTTT. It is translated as CASSPRTVIGTEAFF. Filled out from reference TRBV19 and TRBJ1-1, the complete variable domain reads DGGITQSPKYLFRKEGQNVTLSCEQNLNHDAMYWYRQDPGQGLRLIYYSQIVNDFQKGDIAEGYSVSREKKESFPLTVTSAQKNPTAFYLCASSPRTVIGTEAFFGQGTRLTVV.

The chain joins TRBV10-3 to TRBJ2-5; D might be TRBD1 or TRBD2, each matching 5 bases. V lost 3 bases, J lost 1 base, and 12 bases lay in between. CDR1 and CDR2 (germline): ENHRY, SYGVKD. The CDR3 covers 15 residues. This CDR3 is CAISESERGQETQYF. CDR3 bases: TGTGCCATCAGTGAATCAGAGAGGGGCCAAGAGACCCAGTACTTC.

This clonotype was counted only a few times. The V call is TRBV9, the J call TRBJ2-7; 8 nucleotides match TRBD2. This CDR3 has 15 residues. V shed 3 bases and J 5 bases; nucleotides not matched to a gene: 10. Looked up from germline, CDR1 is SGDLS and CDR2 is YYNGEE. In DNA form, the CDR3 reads TGTGCCAGCAGCGCTACAAGCGGGAGTACCCACGAGCAGTACTTC. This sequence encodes CASSATSGSTHEQYF.

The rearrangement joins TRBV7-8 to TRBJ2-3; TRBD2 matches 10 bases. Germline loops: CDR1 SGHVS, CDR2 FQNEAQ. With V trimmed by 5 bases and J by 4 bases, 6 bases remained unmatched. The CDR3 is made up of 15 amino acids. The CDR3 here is CASSPSGGYADTQYF. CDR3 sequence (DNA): TGTGCCAGCAGCCCTAGCGGGGGATACGCAGATACGCAGTATTTT.

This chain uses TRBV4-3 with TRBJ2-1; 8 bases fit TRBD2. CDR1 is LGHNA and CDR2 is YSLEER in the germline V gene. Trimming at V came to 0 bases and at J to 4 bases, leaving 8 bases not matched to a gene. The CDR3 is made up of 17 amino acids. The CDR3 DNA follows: TGCGCCAGCAGCCAAGATCTGGCCGGGAGGGCGTACAATGAGCAGTTCTTC. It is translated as CASSQDLAGRAYNEQFF.